This TCR beta chain was identified in a study of blood T cell repertoires in COVID-19. Study overall: Samples representing acute and convalescent COVID-19 were sourced from the United States, Italy and Spain. T cells, B-cell-depleted T cells, or PBMCs supplied cDNA or gDNA.

The CDR3 loop spans 14 amino acids. V was clipped by 2 bases and J by 0 bases, with 8 bases between them. Per the germline V gene, CDR1 is ENHRY and CDR2 is SYGVKD. This clone ranks as medium-sized (0.01 to 0.1%). Original processing notes: It was from reference gene primer amplification that nucleated cell counts were estimated. TCRdb keeps only in-frame clones here, not all; method: immunoSEQ multiplex PCR. For V, J and clone size, that table is used; D and trimming come from the DNA. The sample consists of fewer than 200,000 clones, about four fifths of them appearing once. Sequences were obtained from peripheral blood. The chain carries TRBV10-3 and TRBJ2-7; a possible D gene is TRBD1 (5 bases). The TCR originated in an older woman with COVID-19, enrolled during active disease. The CDR3 reads CAISEGDSSYEQYF. CDR3 bases: TGTGCCATCAGTGAGGGAGACAGCTCCTACGAGCAGTACTTC.